The clone carrying this T cell receptor beta chain was detected only a few times. Its matching antigen is unknown. When the RNA was reverse transcribed, random hexamers were used with an input of roughly 0.45 to 1 ug. An immunoSEQ multiplex PCR amplified TCR beta CDR3 over 54 Vbeta and 13 Jbeta. TCRdb analysed the immunoSEQ multiplex PCR reads with MiXCR anew, one entry per CDR3 protein. The data contain tens of thousands of distinct CDR3 sequences, 96% of them singletons. The source of the sample is a study of CD8 T cells in Susac syndrome. Study outcomes and limitations: Individuals included in the TCR sequencing and HLA analysis were acknowledged by the study to be relatively few in number.

In blood CD8+ and CD4+ T cells, TCR beta underwent sequencing. TEMRA cells were enriched by FACS, while CD8+ and CD4+ T cells were obtained through a negative isolation that was performed magnetically. Germline CDR1 reads SGHTA; CDR2 reads FQGTGA. Trimming left V 2 bases short and J 1 base short, with 12 bases between. The CDR3 is 15 amino acids. The chain links TRBV7-3 to TRBJ2-7; TRBD2 is a possible D gene (6 bases). This clonotype was sampled from a human donor with multiple sclerosis. Sequencing was done on a sample of CD4+ T cells from PBMCs. The CDR3 DNA is TGTGCCAGCAGCTTAGGAAGCGGGCGATCCTACGAGCAGTACTTC. It codes for CASSLGSGRSYEQYF.